A single sample gave rise to the 17 T cell receptor beta chains below, sequenced in a study of T-cell reconstitution after alpha-beta-depleted transplantation in children. Researchers prepared the TCRbeta library using unique molecular identifiers, the study reports. Via MiXCR, TCRdb re-called the PCR reads, giving one row per CDR3 protein. The table has some 500,000 distinct CDR3 sequences, approximately 20% seen once. Here the sequenced sample was PBMCs from the stem cell graft donor, taken from the stem cell graft. These receptors were obtained from a human donor who donated a stem cell graft to a child with acute lymphoblastic leukemia.

This clonotype appeared a few times. This chain links TRBV12-3 or TRBV12-4 with TRBJ1-1; unclear D gene. The CDR3 is 13 amino acids. Trimming left V 4 bases short and J 4 bases short, with 10 bases between. The DNA for the CDR3 is TGTGCCAGCAGTTCTGGACCGGCCACTGAAGCTTTCTTT. Its protein is CASSSGPATEAFF.

The rearrangement links TRBV27 to TRBJ2-1, with 7 bases lining up with TRBD2. The ends lost 4 bases at V and 3 bases at J; junction bases unmatched: 6. CDR1 is MNHEY, CDR2 SMNVEV, per germline (reference sequence). The CDR3 is 15 amino acids. The CDR3 protein is CASSSPASGYNEQFF. CDR3 nucleotide sequence: TGTGCCAGCAGTTCCCCGGCTAGCGGCTACAATGAGCAGTTCTTC.

This chain joins TRBV5-1 and TRBJ2-1; D unclear. Deletions cut 2 bases from V and 6 bases from J, with 9 bases between. Looked up from germline, CDR1 is SGHRS and CDR2 is YFSETQ. The CDR3 spans 13 residues. The CDR3 protein is CASSLMTSNEQFF. As DNA, the CDR3 is TGCGCCAGCAGCTTAATGACGAGCAATGAGCAGTTCTTC.

This clonotype appeared a few times. The chain combines TRBV27 with TRBJ2-7; no firm D call. The germline V gene has CDR1 MNHEY and CDR2 SMNVEV (reference sequence). The CDR3 consists of 14 residues. V lost 2 bases to trimming and J lost 3 bases, with 11 bases between them. The CDR3 DNA is TGTGCCAGCAGTTTAACGGGCGTCGGCTACGAGCAGTACTTC. Translated, it gives CASSLTGVGYEQYF.

This clonotype was observed a handful of times. The chain employs TRBV5-1 and TRBJ2-2; D is unresolved. Germline V gene data show CDR1 as SGHRS and CDR2 as YFSETQ. Trimming cost V 0 bases and J 3 bases, with 12 bases left between them. CDR3 length: 16 amino acids. The CDR3 DNA reads TGCGCCAGCAGCTTGGGTCCGGACGGATACACCGGGGAGCTGTTTTTT. Translating gives CASSLGPDGYTGELFF.

This clonotype has a handful of counts. The V and J genes are TRBV27 and TRBJ2-5; D not resolved. Germline loops: CDR1 MNHEY, CDR2 SMNVEV (reference sequence). CDR3 length: 17 amino acids. V was cut by 3 bases and J by 5 bases, with 22 bases left in between. The CDR3: CASSFGFPASPTETQYF. DNA of the CDR3: TGTGCCAGCAGTTTCGGTTTTCCAGCCTCCCCTACGGAGACCCAGTACTTC.

The table lists this clonotype with a count of one. One end of the junction varies from germline; a read error may be responsible. The DNA of the CDR3 is TGTGTCAGCAGGTCACTCTACGAGCAGTACTTC. This encodes CVSRSLYEQYF. This chain links TRBV6-5 with TRBJ2-7, with unresolved D. The CDR3 length is 11 residues. Germline V lookup: CDR1 MNHEY, CDR2 SVGAGI.

J is TRBJ2-7 and V is TRBV18; 9 bases are a match to TRBD1. J lost 6 bases, V lost 6 bases, and 6 bases had no gene match. Looked up from germline, CDR1 is KGHSH and CDR2 is LQKENI. This CDR3 has 13 residues. CDR3: CASSPGQGGEQYF. The CDR3 DNA is TGTGCCAGCTCCCCGGGACAGGGTGGCGAGCAGTACTTC.

CDR3 sequence: CASSLDIAATYEQYF. Written as DNA, the CDR3 is TGTGCCAGCAGTTTGGATATAGCCGCTACCTACGAGCAGTACTTC. The chain uses TRBV27 and TRBJ2-7; no reliable D call. This CDR3 has 15 residues. The V and J ends lost 3 bases and 2 bases respectively, with 14 bases between them. Germline loops: CDR1 MNHEY, CDR2 SMNVEV (reference sequence).

In its sample, this clonotype was seen a few times. The V call is TRBV24-1, the J call TRBJ1-5; 8 bases fit TRBD1. Germline assignment: CDR1 KGHDR and CDR2 SFDVKD. This CDR3 contains 19 residues. V dropped 3 bases and J dropped 0; count of bases not matched to a gene: 12. For the CDR3, the DNA is TGTGCCACCAGTGATCCGGGACAGGCGATGCACTATAGCAATCAGCCCCAGCATTTT. This encodes CATSDPGQAMHYSNQPQHF.

This clonotype was observed a few times. The rearrangement links TRBV12-3 or TRBV12-4 to TRBJ2-7; 10 bases are a match to TRBD1. J lost 2 bases, V lost 4 bases, and 8 bases had no gene match. The CDR3 has 16 amino acids. CDR3 loop: CASSSGGDRGAYEQYF. CDR3 in DNA: TGTGCCAGCAGTTCTGGGGGGGACAGGGGTGCCTACGAGCAGTACTTC.

This clonotype was counted a few times. The chain combines TRBV18 with TRBJ2-7, with 10 bases fitting TRBD1. J gave up 3 bases and V 8 bases, and 16 bases lay outside the gene matches. The CDR3 spans 17 residues. Looked up from germline, CDR1 is KGHSH and CDR2 is LQKENI. DNA of the CDR3: TGTGCCAGCGTCTTGGGGACAGGGGCCTTACCCTACTACGAGCAGTACTTC. This encodes CASVLGTGALPYYEQYF. The full variable domain, with the rest looked up from reference TRBV18 and TRBJ2-7, is NAGVMQNPRHLVRRRGQEARLRCSPMKGHSHVYWYRQLPEEGLKFMVYLQKENIIDESGMPKERFSAEFPKEGPSILRIQQVVRGDSAAYFCASVLGTGALPYYEQYFGPGTRLTVT.

The rearrangement links TRBV12-3 or TRBV12-4 to TRBJ2-1; TRBD2 aligns across 11 bases. This CDR3 is built from 16 residues. Unmatched junction bases numbered 8, after V lost 2 bases and J lost 8 bases. Here the CDR3 reads CASSLYGSGRVDEQFF. In DNA, the CDR3 is TGTGCCAGCAGTTTATACGGTAGCGGGAGGGTCGATGAGCAGTTCTTC.

This clonotype was observed a handful of times. This CDR3 reads CASSLDRIDGETQYF. The DNA of the CDR3 is TGCGCCAGCAGCTTGGACCGGATAGACGGGGAGACCCAGTACTTC. The chain links TRBV5-1 to TRBJ2-5, with D unclear. V was cut by 0 bases and J by 5 bases, with 14 bases left in between. The CDR3 is 15 residues long. The germline V gene has CDR1 SGHRS and CDR2 YFSETQ.

This chain joins TRBV12-3 or TRBV12-4 and TRBJ2-7; perhaps TRBD2 as D (5 bases). V lost 7 bases to trimming and J lost 6 bases, with 16 bases between them. The CDR3 is 13 amino acids. Written as DNA, the CDR3 is TGTGCCAGCACCTCAGGTGGACTGGGCGAGCAGTACTTC. Translation gives CASTSGGLGEQYF.

The chain couples TRBV4-2 to TRBJ2-7; D might be TRBD2 (6 bases). The V and J ends lost 4 bases and 4 bases respectively, with 11 bases between them. Germline loops: CDR1 LGHNA, CDR2 YNFKEQ. The CDR3 has 13 residues. The DNA of the CDR3 is TGTGCCAGCAGCCCGACTAGAAGATACGAGCAGTACTTC. The encoded protein is CASSPTRRYEQYF.

This clonotype was detected a few times. The chain employs TRBV4-1 and TRBJ2-7; D is ambiguous. Trimming removed 3 bases at V and 4 bases at J, with 7 bases between. Looked up from germline, CDR1 is MGHRA and CDR2 is YSYEKL. The CDR3 length is 12 residues. In DNA, the CDR3 is TGCGCCAGCAGCCATCTTTCTTACGAGCAGTACTTC. Its protein product is CASSHLSYEQYF.